Listed here are 27 T cell receptor beta chains from one sample, sequenced in a study of cytomegalovirus exposure and HLA in healthy donors. PCR used 60 Vbeta primers and 13 Jbeta primers. Clones were sequenced by immunoSEQ multiplex PCR, and TCRdb holds only the in-frame ones, with some missing. The table lists 150,000 to 200,000 clones, 75% to 80% of them singletons. Sequencing was done on a sample of PBMCs. The receptors stem from a man aged 40-55 years in good health and CMV-seropositive.

V usage is TRBV27 and J usage is TRBJ1-4; TRBD1 agrees at 8 bases. The CDR3 totals 16 residues. The V and J ends lost 4 bases and 8 bases, in that order; junction bases with no gene match: 12. The germline V gene has CDR1 MNHEY and CDR2 SMNVEV (reference sequence). The CDR3 DNA sequence: TGTGCCAGCAGTTCCCAAACAGGGGGAATTTGGGAAAAACTGTTTTTT. Protein product: CASSSQTGGIWEKLFF.

The rearrangement joins TRBV6-5 to TRBJ2-5, with TRBD2 as a possible D gene (6 bases). This CDR3 contains 13 residues. Germline V gives CDR1 MNHEY, CDR2 SVGAGI. The ends were cut back, 4 bases at V and 2 bases at J, with 8 bases in the middle. In DNA, the CDR3 is TGTGCCAGCAGTTTTGCGGGACAAGAGACCCAGTACTTC. Its translation is CASSFAGQETQYF.

This chain connects TRBV7-3 to TRBJ2-1; 11 nucleotides align to TRBD2. Germline V gene lookup returns CDR1 SGHTA and CDR2 FQGTGA. The length of the CDR3 is 18 residues. The ends lost 5 bases at V and 1 base at J; junction bases unmatched: 10. CDR3: CASSPRGLADASYNEQFF. DNA of the CDR3: TGTGCCAGCAGCCCCAGGGGACTAGCGGATGCTTCCTACAATGAGCAGTTCTTC.

This clone was detected a few times. The chain carries TRBV5-4 and TRBJ1-2, with 10 bases identical to TRBD1. After removal of 3 bases from V and 5 bases from J, the junction contained 7 bases not matched to a gene. The CDR3 length is 15 residues. Germline V lookup: CDR1 SGHNT, CDR2 YYREEE (reference sequence). As DNA, the CDR3 is TGTGCCAGCAGCTCTATCGGGACAGGGGAGTATGGCTACACCTTC. This codes for CASSSIGTGEYGYTF.

The chain combines TRBV7-9 with TRBJ2-1, with TRBD2 matching 8 bases. Germline V CDR1 and CDR2: SEHNR, FQNEAQ (reference sequence). The V segment lost 4 bases and the J segment 2 bases; nucleotides outside the gene matches: 4. The CDR3 runs 15 residues. DNA of the CDR3: TGTGCCAGCAGCTCCACTAGCGGCGCCTACAATGAGCAGTTCTTC. It is translated as CASSSTSGAYNEQFF.

This clone appeared a single time. The V call is TRBV7-2, the J call TRBJ1-2; no clear D gene. Germline V gene data show CDR1 as SGHTA and CDR2 as FQGNSA. Trimming removed 5 bases at V and 3 bases at J, with 16 bases between. CDR3 length: 15 amino acids. CDR3 nucleotide sequence: TGTGCCAGCAGCCCTCGTGGTGTGGCAGACTATGGCTACACCTTC. Residues: CASSPRGVADYGYTF.

The J gene is TRBJ2-7, the V gene TRBV4-1; no definite D call. In germline, CDR1 is MGHRA, CDR2 YSYEKL. This CDR3 is 14 amino acids long. The V end lost 0 bases, the J end lost 2 bases, and 8 bases lay between the germline ends. The DNA for the CDR3 is TGCGCCAGCAGCCAAGATCCCAGAACCTACGAGCAGTACTTC. Translation: CASSQDPRTYEQYF.

The J gene is TRBJ2-3, the V gene TRBV5-4; perhaps TRBD1 as D (5 bases). V was clipped by 0 bases and J by 1 base, with 9 bases between them. Per germline, CDR1 SGHNT and CDR2 YYREEE (reference sequence). The CDR3 sequence is 15 residues long. Here the CDR3 DNA reads TGTGCCAGCAGCTTGGGGGGCCAGGGCACAGATACGCAGTATTTT. The encoded protein is CASSLGGQGTDTQYF.

For this clone: Germline and junction disagree at one end, which may indicate a read error. The chain recombines TRBV6-6 with TRBJ1-3; D ambiguous. Germline CDR1 is MNHNY and CDR2 is SVGAGI (reference sequence). The CDR3 sequence is 16 residues long. As DNA, the CDR3 is TGTGCCAGCAGTTTTTCCGGGAGTCATACTGGGAACACCATATATTTT. Translating gives CASSFSGSHTGNTIYF.

Only one count was recorded for this clone. This sequence joins TRBV6-5 and TRBJ1-5; 10 nucleotides align to TRBD1. Trimming at V came to 6 bases and at J to 6 bases, leaving 8 bases not matched to a gene. There are 15 residues in the CDR3. Germline values: CDR1 MNHEY, CDR2 SVGAGI. The CDR3 loop is CASRPPGTGVQPQHF. The CDR3 DNA sequence: TGTGCCAGCAGGCCCCCCGGGACAGGGGTTCAGCCCCAGCATTTT.

The chain joins TRBV7-9 to TRBJ2-5; 7 bases fit TRBD1. The DNA end is a closer match to TRBJ2-7, so the J assignment may be wrong. CDR3 length equals 16 residues. In germline, CDR1 is SEHNR, CDR2 FQNEAQ (reference sequence). The DNA of the CDR3 is TGTGCCAGCAGCCCATCGCAGGGGGTTGCAGCTCGCGAGCAGTACTTC. This gives the protein CASSPSQGVAAREQYF.

This chain uses TRBV4-1 with TRBJ1-4, with a tentative D call TRBD1 (5 bases). From germline, CDR1 is MGHRA and CDR2 YSYEKL. With 5 bases removed from V and 7 bases from J, the gap between germline ends came to 23 bases. There are 17 residues in the CDR3. CDR3 nucleotides: TGCGCCAGCAGCGACGCCGCCTTGGGACTGGCTGGTGAAAAACTGTTTTTT. Its protein product is CASSDAALGLAGEKLFF.

The chain employs TRBV7-9 and TRBJ2-2; no definite D call. Looked up from germline, CDR1 is SEHNR and CDR2 is FQNEAQ (reference sequence). V lost 3 bases and J lost 1, with 9 bases in between. This CDR3 spans 15 amino acids. CDR3 loop: CASSLAPQNTGELFF. CDR3 bases: TGTGCCAGCAGCTTGGCCCCCCAGAACACCGGGGAGCTGTTTTTT.

A note on this clone: Other DNA sequences in the sample encode the same CDR3. The genes are TRBV9 and TRBJ2-2; no firm D call. The V and J ends lost 0 bases and 0 bases respectively, with 9 bases between them. Germline-derived CDR1 and CDR2 are SGDLS and YYNGEE. The CDR3 is 16 amino acids. CDR3 sequence (DNA): TGTGCCAGCAGCGTAGCCGGCGGAACGAACACCGGGGAGCTGTTTTTT. It encodes CASSVAGGTNTGELFF.

This chain connects TRBV29-1 to TRBJ2-5; no definite D call. The CDR3 has 12 amino acids. Germline V gene data show CDR1 as SQVTM and CDR2 as ANQGSEA. V lost 1 base and J lost 2, with 5 bases in between. The CDR3 DNA sequence: TGCAGCGTTGAAGGAGGACAAGAGACCCAGTACTTC. Translated: CSVEGGQETQYF.

V usage is TRBV19 and J usage is TRBJ2-5; 9 bases fit TRBD2. The J call could be wrong; TRBJ2-7 is a better fit for the DNA end. This CDR3 has 16 amino acids. Germline CDR1 reads LNHDA; CDR2 reads SQIVND (reference sequence). CDR3 DNA sequence: TGTGCCAGTAGTATGGGGCTACTAGCGGGCTCCTACGAGCAGTACTTC. This sequence encodes CASSMGLLAGSYEQYF.

CDR3 loop: CASSPPGHNQPQHF. Written as DNA, the CDR3 is TGTGCCAGTAGCCCACCGGGACACAATCAGCCCCAGCATTTT. The chain couples TRBV19 to TRBJ1-5; D might be TRBD1 (6 bases). This CDR3 spans 14 amino acids. CDR1 is LNHDA, CDR2 SQIVND, per germline (reference sequence). The ends were cut back, 6 bases at V and 3 bases at J, with 12 bases in the middle.

The V call is TRBV20-1, the J call TRBJ1-6; possibly TRBD1 for D (5 bases). CDR1 and CDR2 from the germline V gene are DFQATT and SNEGSKA (reference sequence). This CDR3 comprises 11 residues. V lost 5 bases and J lost 18, with 17 bases in between. For the CDR3, the DNA is TGCAGTGCTCTCCAGGACACAGCGCCCCACTTT. This encodes CSALQDTAPHF.

This clone was counted between two and nine times. This specimen includes other DNA sequences encoding the same CDR3. The V gene is TRBV5-1, the J gene TRBJ1-1, with D possibly TRBD1 on 5 matching bases. Per germline, CDR1 SGHRS and CDR2 YFSETQ. V was pared by 0 bases and J by 1 base, with 7 bases between. The CDR3 spans 14 residues. CDR3 coding DNA: TGCGCCAGCAGCTTGGTGGGGGGGAACACTGAAGCTTTCTTT. Translated: CASSLVGGNTEAFF.

This clone showed up just once. This chain links TRBV19 with TRBJ2-3; unclear D gene. The germline V gene encodes CDR1 LNHDA and CDR2 SQIVND (reference sequence). CDR3 length: 14 residues. V gave up 3 bases and J gave up 2 bases, with 9 bases separating them. The CDR3 nucleotides read TGTGCCAGTAGTATCCACGGGTTCACAGATACGCAGTATTTT. Protein: CASSIHGFTDTQYF.

The chain employs TRBV6-5 and TRBJ2-7, with TRBD2 identical over 7 bases. Unmatched junction bases numbered 4, after V lost 5 bases and J lost 6 bases. The germline CDR1 and CDR2 sequences are MNHEY and SVGAGI. CDR3 size: 12 residues. The CDR3 DNA reads as TGTGCCAGCAGTCGTCCGGGAGGCGAGCAGTACTTC. Translated, it gives CASSRPGGEQYF.

V usage is TRBV2 and J usage is TRBJ2-1; 8 bases line up with TRBD1. Germline V gene lookup returns CDR1 SNHLY and CDR2 FYNNEI. This CDR3 contains 13 residues. The J segment lost 10 bases and the V segment lost 5 bases, leaving 7 bases of the junction unmatched. As DNA, the CDR3 is TGTGCCAGCAGTAAGGACAGGGTCAACGAGCAGTTCTTC. It translates to CASSKDRVNEQFF.

The gene calls are TRBV5-6 and TRBJ2-3; 11 bases agree with TRBD2. V lost 4 bases to trimming and J lost 0 bases; unmatched junction nucleotides: 7. This CDR3 spans 17 amino acids. Germline values: CDR1 SGHDT, CDR2 YYEEEE. For the CDR3, the DNA is TGTGCCAGCAGCGACGGACTAGCGGGTGATAGCACAGATACGCAGTATTTT. This encodes CASSDGLAGDSTDTQYF.

The rearrangement joins TRBV5-1 to TRBJ2-1; the D is unclear. CDR1 is SGHRS, CDR2 YFSETQ, per germline. The CDR3 contains 16 residues. Trimming took off 0 bases at V and 2 bases at J, with 12 bases between the two ends. The CDR3 protein is CASSLEKVIAYNEQFF. CDR3 sequence (DNA): TGCGCCAGCAGCTTGGAGAAAGTGATAGCCTACAATGAGCAGTTCTTC.

The CDR3 bases are TGTGCCAGCAGCCAAGAGTTGGGACTAGCGGGAGGGAATGAGCAGTTCTTC. It is translated as CASSQELGLAGGNEQFF. The chain couples TRBV14 to TRBJ2-1, with 16 bases lining up with TRBD2. The CDR3 sequence is 17 residues long. Looked up from germline, CDR1 is SGHDN and CDR2 is FVKESK. V trimming: 0 bases; J trimming: 7 bases; junction bases outside the gene matches: 3.

This clone was counted between two and nine times. This rearrangement joins TRBV19 to TRBJ2-5, with 10 bases matching TRBD2. In germline, CDR1 is LNHDA, CDR2 SQIVND (reference sequence). This CDR3 contains 16 residues. V was clipped by 6 bases and J by 0 bases; unmatched bases: 7. The CDR3 is CASRGVGLADQETQYF. CDR3 sequence (DNA): TGTGCCAGTAGAGGGGTTGGACTAGCGGACCAAGAGACCCAGTACTTC.

The chain combines TRBV7-8 with TRBJ1-5; no definite D call. V shed 3 bases and J shed 3 bases, with 12 bases lying between them. The CDR3 runs to 15 residues. Germline values: CDR1 SGHVS, CDR2 FQNEAQ. CDR3 DNA: TGTGCCAGCAGCTTCGGTTCAGGATACAATCAGCCCCAGCATTTT. Amino acid sequence: CASSFGSGYNQPQHF.